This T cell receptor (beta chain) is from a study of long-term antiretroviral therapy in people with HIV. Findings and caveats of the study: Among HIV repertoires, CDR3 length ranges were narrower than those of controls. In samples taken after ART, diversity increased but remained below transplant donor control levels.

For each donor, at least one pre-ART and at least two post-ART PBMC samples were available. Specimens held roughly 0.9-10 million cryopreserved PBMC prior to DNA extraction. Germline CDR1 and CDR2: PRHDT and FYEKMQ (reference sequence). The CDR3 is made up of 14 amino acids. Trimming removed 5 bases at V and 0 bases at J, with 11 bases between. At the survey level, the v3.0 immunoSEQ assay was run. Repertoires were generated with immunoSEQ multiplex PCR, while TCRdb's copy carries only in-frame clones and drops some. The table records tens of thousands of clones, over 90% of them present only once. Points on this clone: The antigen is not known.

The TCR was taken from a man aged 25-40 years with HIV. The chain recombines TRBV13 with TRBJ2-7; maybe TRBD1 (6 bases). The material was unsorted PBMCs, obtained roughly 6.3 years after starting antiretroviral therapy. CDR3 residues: CASSAGQPSYEQYF. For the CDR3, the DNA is TGTGCCAGCAGCGCCGGACAGCCCTCCTACGAGCAGTACTTC.